Below are 3 T cell receptor beta chains sequenced from a single sample in a study of cytotoxic CD8 clonotypes in ibrutinib-treated CLL. Clones were read by immunoSEQ multiplex PCR, and TCRdb kept only the in-frame ones, dropping some. The data show 150,000 to 250,000 clones, approximately 68% seen once. The source material was PBMCs, sampled after 24 months of ibrutinib treatment. These receptors originate from a human donor with chronic lymphocytic leukemia.

This chain links TRBV6-1 with TRBJ2-7; weak D call: TRBD1 (6 bases). V was pared by 2 bases and J by 1 base, with 12 bases between. This CDR3 region has 15 residues. CDR1 and CDR2 (germline): MNHNS, SASEGT. CDR3 residues: CASSEYGTPSYEQYF. The CDR3 DNA sequence: TGTGCCAGCAGTGAATACGGGACACCTTCCTACGAGCAGTACTTC.

The chain links TRBV2 to TRBJ2-7, with 9 positions matching TRBD2. This CDR3 spans 15 amino acids. Per the germline V gene, CDR1 is SNHLY and CDR2 is FYNNEI. The ends lost 8 bases at V and 6 bases at J; junction bases unmatched: 14. CDR3 in DNA: TGTGCCAGCCAAAAGGCGGGAGGGCTAACTGTCGAGCAGTACTTC. It codes for CASQKAGGLTVEQYF.

The chain combines TRBV27 with TRBJ2-1; 8 bases align to TRBD2. CDR1 and CDR2 (germline): MNHEY, SMNVEV (reference sequence). The CDR3 extends over 17 amino acids. V gave up 5 bases and J gave up 6 bases; unmatched junction bases: 15. The CDR3, as DNA: TGTGCCAGCAGTAACATCATAAGGACTAGCATGAGCAATGAGCAGTTCTTC. Its translation: CASSNIIRTSMSNEQFF.